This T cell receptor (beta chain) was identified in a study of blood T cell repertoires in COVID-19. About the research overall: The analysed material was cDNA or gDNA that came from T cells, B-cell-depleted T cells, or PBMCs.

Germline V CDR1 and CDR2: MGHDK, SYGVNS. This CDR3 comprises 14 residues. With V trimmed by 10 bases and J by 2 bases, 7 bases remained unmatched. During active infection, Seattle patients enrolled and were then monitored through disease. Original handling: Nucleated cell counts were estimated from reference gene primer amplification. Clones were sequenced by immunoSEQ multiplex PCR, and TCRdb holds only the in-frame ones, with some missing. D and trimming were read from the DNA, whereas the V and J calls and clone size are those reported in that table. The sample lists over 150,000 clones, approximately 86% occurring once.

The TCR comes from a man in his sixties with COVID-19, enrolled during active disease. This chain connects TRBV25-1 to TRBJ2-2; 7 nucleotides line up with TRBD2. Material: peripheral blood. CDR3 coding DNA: TGTGCCACCACCCGGGGGGAAAACACCGGGGAGCTGTTTTTT. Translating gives CATTRGENTGELFF.